The 26 T cell receptor beta chains below come from one sample, sequenced in a study of cytomegalovirus exposure and HLA in healthy donors. Amplification used 60 Vbeta primers and 13 Jbeta primers. TCRdb's copy holds only in-frame clones and misses some; the assay was immunoSEQ multiplex PCR. The table shows around 60,000 clones, with 75% occurring only once. Material for sequencing was PBMCs. These TCRs come from a woman in her 40s in good health and CMV-seropositive.

This chain joins TRBV18 and TRBJ1-2; D gene ambiguous. In germline, CDR1 is KGHSH, CDR2 LQKENI. The V and J ends lost 2 bases and 0 bases respectively, with 7 bases between them. This CDR3 is built from 14 residues. The CDR3 region is CASSPGETNYGYTF. CDR3 sequence (DNA): TGTGCCAGCTCACCAGGGGAGACTAACTATGGCTACACCTTC.

This clone showed up just once. The CDR3 region is CASRSSVEQYF. CDR3 sequence (DNA): TGTGCCAGCAGGTCCAGCGTCGAGCAGTACTTC. The chain uses TRBV7-2 and TRBJ2-5, with D unclear. The J call could be wrong; TRBJ2-7 is a better fit for the DNA end. The CDR3 extends over 11 amino acids. Germline CDR1 is SGHTA and CDR2 is FQGNSA.

The genes are TRBV7-9 and TRBJ2-3, with D possibly TRBD1 on 6 matching bases. Germline CDR1 SEHNR, CDR2 FQNEAQ (reference sequence). Trimming stripped 5 bases from V and 4 bases from J, with 22 bases between. The CDR3 runs 17 residues. The chain's CDR3 is CASSPHRFQGRSDTQYF. The CDR3 DNA follows: TGTGCCAGCAGCCCCCACCGGTTCCAGGGGCGCTCAGATACGCAGTATTTT.

This rearrangement joins TRBV10-3 to TRBJ1-5; D gene uncertain. CDR1 ENHRY and CDR2 SYGVKD come from the germline V gene. Trimming removed 2 bases at V and 9 bases at J, with 11 bases between. This CDR3 comprises 13 residues. The CDR3 coding sequence is TGTGCCATCAGTGAGAACAGTGCCCGGCCCCAGCATTTT. This encodes CAISENSARPQHF.

The V and J genes are TRBV5-6 and TRBJ1-3; no clear D gene. Germline values: CDR1 SGHDT, CDR2 YYEEEE. The CDR3 spans 15 residues. V dropped 2 bases and J dropped 0 bases, with 9 bases sitting between them. This CDR3 is CASSFRSLSGNTIYF. The CDR3 DNA reads as TGTGCCAGCAGCTTTCGGTCCCTCTCTGGAAACACCATATATTTT.

This clone was seen just once. At one boundary the junction diverges from the germline segment, which might be a read error. The gene calls are TRBV7-9 and TRBJ1-1, with D unresolved. The germline V gene has CDR1 SEHNR and CDR2 FQNEAQ (reference sequence). The CDR3 has 13 residues. CDR3 nucleotide sequence: TGTTCCAGCAGTCCTAACCTGAACACTGAAGCTTTCTTT. It is translated as CSSSPNLNTEAFF.

The chain joins TRBV5-5 to TRBJ1-4; D is perhaps TRBD1 (5 bases). The CDR3 runs 14 residues. Trimming took off 2 bases at V and 7 bases at J, with 12 bases between the two ends. Germline values: CDR1 SGHKS, CDR2 YYEKEE (reference sequence). DNA of the CDR3: TGTGCCAGCAGCTTCGGGGGTGGGGGTGAAAAACTGTTTTTT. Translating gives CASSFGGGGEKLFF.

J is TRBJ1-6 and V is TRBV6-1; 8 positions match TRBD1. The length of the CDR3 is 15 residues. Germline-derived CDR1 and CDR2 are MNHNS and SASEGT. After removal of 4 bases from V and 14 bases from J, the junction contained 13 bases not matched to a gene. The CDR3 loop reads CASSAAGQAGWALHF. CDR3 bases: TGTGCCAGCAGTGCCGCGGGACAGGCAGGATGGGCCCTCCACTTT.

V and J are TRBV30 and TRBJ2-4; D uncertain. Germline values: CDR1 GTSNPN, CDR2 SVGIG (reference sequence). V lost 1 base and J lost 0, with 16 bases in between. The length of the CDR3 is 17 residues. The CDR3 sequence is CAWSGRVAFLAKNIQYF. CDR3 DNA: TGTGCCTGGAGTGGCCGGGTAGCATTCTTAGCCAAAAACATTCAGTACTTC. Looking up the rest from reference TRBV30 and TRBJ2-4 gives the full variable domain: SQTIHQWPATLVQPVGSPLSLECTVEGTSNPNLYWYRQAAGRGLQLLFYSVGIGQISSEVPQNLSASRPQDRQFILSSKKLLLSDSGFYLCAWSGRVAFLAKNIQYFGAGTRLSVL.

The V and J genes are TRBV27 and TRBJ2-1, with 11 bases fitting TRBD2. CDR1 and CDR2 from the germline V gene are MNHEY and SMNVEV (reference sequence). This CDR3 is built from 19 residues. V lost 3 bases, J lost 8 bases, and 18 bases stayed unmatched. The CDR3 DNA reads TGTGCCAGCAGTTTCTCACCCACCTTACTAGCGGGGGTTAACCATGAGCAGTTCTTC. This codes for CASSFSPTLLAGVNHEQFF.

The genes are TRBV19 and TRBJ2-7; a possible D gene is TRBD2 (5 bases). CDR3 length: 14 residues. With 6 bases removed from V and 3 bases from J, the gap between germline ends came to 15 bases. Germline loops: CDR1 LNHDA, CDR2 SQIVND (reference sequence). CDR3 sequence (DNA): TGTGCCAGTAGCCCCGAGGGCCGGTTCTACGAGCAGTACTTC. It yields the protein CASSPEGRFYEQYF.

As for this clone: The same CDR3 also results from other DNA sequences found in this sample. The chain has TRBV4-1 and TRBJ2-5, with D perhaps matching TRBD2 (7 bases). This CDR3 is built from 15 residues. V was clipped by 0 bases and J by 5 bases, with 13 bases between them. Germline lookup yields CDR1 MGHRA and CDR2 YSYEKL. The CDR3 reads CASSQDGGGAETQYF. CDR3 in DNA: TGCGCCAGCAGCCAAGATGGGGGGGGCGCGGAGACCCAGTACTTC.

The chain combines TRBV6-1 with TRBJ2-3; 12 nucleotides match TRBD1. The CDR3 consists of 14 residues. J lost 5 bases, V lost 10 bases, and 7 bases had no gene match. Germline-derived CDR1 and CDR2 are MNHNS and SASEGT. The CDR3 sequence: CATRDRGQEDTQYF. CDR3 bases: TGTGCCACTCGGGACAGGGGGCAAGAAGATACGCAGTATTTT.

The V call is TRBV4-3, the J call TRBJ2-1; D is unclear. Per germline, CDR1 LGHNA and CDR2 YSLEER. The CDR3 has 16 amino acids. The V gene lost 0 bases and the J gene lost 4 bases, with 13 bases spanning the gap. The CDR3 DNA is TGCGCCAGCAGCCAAGACCGAGCTTACCGGTACAATGAGCAGTTCTTC. Translated: CASSQDRAYRYNEQFF.

The rearrangement uses TRBV7-6 and TRBJ1-3; tentatively, D is TRBD1 (6 bases). Trimming shortened V by 5 bases and J by 1 base, and 15 bases separated the two germline ends. Per germline, CDR1 SGHVS and CDR2 FNYEAQ. This CDR3 has 16 residues. CDR3 sequence: CASSLQGRGSGNTIYF. For the CDR3, the DNA is TGTGCCAGCAGCCTACAGGGTCGAGGGTCTGGAAACACCATATATTTT.

The chain links TRBV4-2 to TRBJ1-6; 8 nucleotides line up with TRBD1. Germline CDR1 and CDR2: LGHNA and YNFKEQ. CDR3 size: 17 residues. V was pared by 0 bases and J by 9 bases, with 10 bases of the junction left unmatched. In nucleotides, the CDR3 is TGTGCCAGCAGCCAAGAAACAGGGGGAGGTTCTGGTTCACCCCTCCACTTT. Protein sequence: CASSQETGGGSGSPLHF.

The chain couples TRBV5-1 to TRBJ2-7; D not resolved. Trimming removed 0 bases from V and 6 bases from J, with 10 bases in between. From germline, CDR1 is SGHRS and CDR2 YFSETQ. The CDR3 loop spans 13 amino acids. The DNA of the CDR3 is TGCGCCAGCAGCTTGGCCAATGGGCCCGAGCAGTACTTC. It yields the protein CASSLANGPEQYF.

The chain has TRBV18 and TRBJ2-7; 9 bases agree with TRBD2. Per the germline V gene, CDR1 is KGHSH and CDR2 is LQKENI. The CDR3 contains 14 residues. Trimming removed 4 bases from V and 3 bases from J; junction bases left unmatched: 4. The CDR3 loop reads CASSLKRGDYEQYF. In DNA, the CDR3 is TGTGCCAGCTCACTGAAGCGGGGGGACTACGAGCAGTACTTC.

V usage is TRBV5-1 and J usage is TRBJ2-2; 7 bases are a match to TRBD1. The CDR3 has 14 residues. Germline values: CDR1 SGHRS, CDR2 YFSETQ. V lost 0 bases, J lost 4 bases, and 0 bases stayed unmatched. The CDR3 DNA sequence: TGCGCCAGCAGCTTGGGGGACAGCACCGGGGAGCTGTTTTTT. This codes for CASSLGDSTGELFF.

This clone has only one observation. The chain uses TRBV5-6 and TRBJ2-7; TRBD1 matches at 11 bases. Germline assignment: CDR1 SGHDT and CDR2 YYEEEE. V trimming: 4 bases; J trimming: 7 bases; junction bases outside the gene matches: 10. The CDR3 loop spans 15 amino acids. CDR3 DNA: TGTGCCAGCAGCCTTGCCGGGACAGGGGGTAATGAGCAGTACTTC. It encodes CASSLAGTGGNEQYF.

This clone occurred once. The chain uses TRBV7-2 and TRBJ2-7; D remains unclear. The CDR3 totals 13 residues. The germline gives CDR1 SGHTA, CDR2 FQGNSA. Trimming shortened V by 0 bases and J by 3 bases, and 6 bases separated the two germline ends. The CDR3 DNA is TGTGCCAGCAGCTTAGCGTCTAGCTACGAGCAGTACTTC. Its protein is CASSLASSYEQYF.

J is TRBJ2-1 and V is TRBV18, with D possibly matching TRBD1 (6 bases). V was trimmed by 4 bases and J by 4 bases, leaving 17 bases between them. This CDR3 comprises 16 residues. Germline lookup yields CDR1 KGHSH and CDR2 LQKENI. CDR3 protein: CASSLSTGGWYNEQFF. The CDR3 bases are TGTGCCAGCTCACTATCGACAGGCGGATGGTACAATGAGCAGTTCTTC. Combining the CDR3 with reference TRBV18 and TRBJ2-1 gives the whole variable domain NAGVMQNPRHLVRRRGQEARLRCSPMKGHSHVYWYRQLPEEGLKFMVYLQKENIIDESGMPKERFSAEFPKEGPSILRIQQVVRGDSAAYFCASSLSTGGWYNEQFFGPGTRLTVL.

The chain recombines TRBV11-2 with TRBJ2-7, with 7 bases aligning to TRBD1. Germline assignment: CDR1 SGHAT and CDR2 FQNNGV. J was trimmed by 3 bases and V by 0 bases; bases with no gene match: 5. CDR3 length equals 15 residues. CDR3 bases: TGTGCCAGCAGCTTAGACCCCGGGACAGACTACGAGCAGTACTTC. This encodes CASSLDPGTDYEQYF. Variable domain in full (rest from reference TRBV11-2 and TRBJ2-7): EAGVAQSPRYKIIEKRQSVAFWCNPISGHATLYWYQQILGQGPKLLIQFQNNGVVDDSQLPKDRFSAERLKGVDSTLKIQPAKLEDSAVYLCASSLDPGTDYEQYFGPGTRLTVT.

The chain carries TRBV15 and TRBJ1-5; no clear D gene. Deletions cut 2 bases from V and 1 base from J, with 9 bases between. There are 15 residues in the CDR3. Germline loops: CDR1 LNHNV, CDR2 YYDKDF (reference sequence). This CDR3 reads CATSRPGGSNQPQHF. CDR3 bases: TGTGCCACCAGCAGACCTGGAGGGAGCAATCAGCCCCAGCATTTT.

The sample holds a few counts of this clone. The chain combines TRBV6-5 with TRBJ2-7; 7 nucleotides line up with TRBD2. Germline V CDR1 and CDR2: MNHEY, SVGAGI. The CDR3 spans 13 residues. V lost 6 bases and J lost 5; bases outside the gene matches: 7. The CDR3 DNA reads TGTGCCAGCAGAACGGGGGGTCGGAACGAGCAGTACTTC. Translated, it gives CASRTGGRNEQYF.

The sample holds one count of this clone. V is TRBV18 and J is TRBJ1-1; TRBD1 matches at 7 bases. With V trimmed by 0 bases and J by 0 bases, 4 bases remained unmatched. The CDR3 extends over 16 amino acids. The germline CDR1 and CDR2 sequences are KGHSH and LQKENI. The CDR3 loop is CASSPPYGTVNTEAFF. The CDR3 nucleotides are TGTGCCAGCTCACCACCGTATGGGACAGTGAACACTGAAGCTTTCTTT.